Shown below are 3 T cell receptor beta chains from a single sample sequenced in a study of metastatic and nonmetastatic thyroid tumors. None of the patients had undergone any treatment ahead of thyroid surgery. TCRdb recomputed clones from the PCR reads via MiXCR. The sample has some 23,000 clones; about 20% are singletons. The material sequenced was adjacent normal tissue. The receptors stem from a female donor with papillary thyroid cancer or a benign thyroid nodule (not recorded which). Some clones in this sample may be carry-over from other donors' samples.

In this sample, this clone turned up a few times. This chain joins TRBV6-1 and TRBJ2-7, with 7 positions matching TRBD1. There are 12 residues in the CDR3. Germline lookup yields CDR1 MNHNS and CDR2 SASEGT. Germline trimming cut 6 bases from V and 2 bases from J; bases unmatched to any gene: 1. In nucleotides, the CDR3 is TGTGCCAGCAGGGGGACAGCCTACGAGCAGTACTTC. It translates to CASRGTAYEQYF.

J is TRBJ2-7 and V is TRBV6-1; 9 bases map to TRBD2. CDR3 length equals 13 residues. The germline CDR1 and CDR2 sequences are MNHNS and SASEGT. The V gene end was trimmed by 6 bases and the J gene end by 3 bases; junction bases not matched to a gene: 3. As DNA, the CDR3 is TGTGCCAGCAGGGGCGGGGGGGGCTACGAGCAGTACTTC. Its translation: CASRGGGGYEQYF.

Remarks on this clone: At one end the junction does not follow the germline gene, possibly because of a read error. The chain employs TRBV28 and TRBJ2-1; D gene uncertain. Germline V CDR1 and CDR2: MDHEN, SYDVKM. CDR3 length equals 12 residues. The CDR3 nucleotides are TGTGCCGGCAGCCTTGCCAGCAATGAGCAGTTCTTC. Translated, it gives CAGSLASNEQFF.